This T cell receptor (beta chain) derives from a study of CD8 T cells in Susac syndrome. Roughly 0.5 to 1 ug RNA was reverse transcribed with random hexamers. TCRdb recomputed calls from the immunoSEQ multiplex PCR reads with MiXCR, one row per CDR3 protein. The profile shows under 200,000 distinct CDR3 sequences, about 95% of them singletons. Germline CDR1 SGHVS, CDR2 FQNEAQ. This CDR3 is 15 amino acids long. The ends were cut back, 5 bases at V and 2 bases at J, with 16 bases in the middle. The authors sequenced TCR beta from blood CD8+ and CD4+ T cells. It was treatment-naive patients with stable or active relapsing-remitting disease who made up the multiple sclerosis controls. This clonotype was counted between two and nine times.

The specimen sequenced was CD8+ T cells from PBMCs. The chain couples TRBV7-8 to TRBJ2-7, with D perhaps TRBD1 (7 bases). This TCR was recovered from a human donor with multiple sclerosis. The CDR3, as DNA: TGTGCCAGCAGCGCCTCCCGGGGGACAGCCTACGAGCAGTACTTC. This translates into CASSASRGTAYEQYF.